These 9 T cell receptor beta chains came from one sample sequenced in a study of blood T cell repertoires in COVID-19. Libraries were prepared by immunoSEQ multiplex PCR; TCRdb keeps only in-frame clonotypes and omits some of them. The sample lists 60,000 to 75,000 clones; 70% to 85% were seen once. The source material was peripheral blood. The receptor set was obtained from a man between 60 and 70 years old with active or convalescent COVID-19.

The chain joins TRBV24-1 to TRBJ1-2; tentatively, D is TRBD1 (5 bases). The V gene's germline CDR1 is KGHDR and CDR2 SFDVKD. Trimming left V 4 bases short and J 4 bases short, with 15 bases between. The length of the CDR3 is 15 residues. This chain's CDR3 is CATSEPGSGSYGYTF. In DNA, the CDR3 is TGTGCCACCAGTGAACCAGGGTCCGGGTCCTATGGCTACACCTTC.

The rearrangement joins TRBV20-1 to TRBJ2-5; D call uncertain. The V gene lost 3 bases and the J gene lost 5 bases, with 7 bases spanning the gap. This CDR3 contains 11 residues. CDR1 and CDR2 from the germline V gene are DFQATT and SNEGSKA (reference sequence). CDR3 DNA sequence: TGCAGTGCTAGCCCTATGGAGACCCAGTACTTC. It yields the protein CSASPMETQYF.

The V call is TRBV27, the J call TRBJ1-2; 8 bases align to TRBD1. Trimming at V came to 5 bases and at J to 8 bases, leaving 7 bases not matched to a gene. This CDR3 comprises 13 residues. Germline V gene lookup returns CDR1 MNHEY and CDR2 SMNVEV (reference sequence). The CDR3 coding sequence is TGTGCCAGCAGTAAACAGGGGGACAAGGGCTACACCTTC. This sequence encodes CASSKQGDKGYTF.

This chain uses TRBV7-3 with TRBJ2-1; 10 bases agree with TRBD2. The CDR3 contains 19 residues. The germline V gene has CDR1 SGHTA and CDR2 FQGTGA. V lost 1 base and J lost 0; bases outside the gene matches: 9. CDR3 protein: CASSLKAPSGGSSYNEQFF. CDR3 DNA sequence: TGTGCCAGCAGCTTAAAGGCCCCTAGCGGGGGCAGCTCCTACAATGAGCAGTTCTTC.

This clone appeared a few times. This chain joins TRBV6-1 and TRBJ1-5; the D gene is possibly TRBD1 (5 bases). The CDR3 runs 16 residues. The germline gives CDR1 MNHNS, CDR2 SASEGT. V gave up 3 bases and J gave up 3 bases, with 15 bases separating them. CDR3 sequence: CASSEGGGSHNQPQHF. CDR3 sequence (DNA): TGTGCCAGCAGTGAGGGGGGAGGAAGCCACAATCAGCCCCAGCATTTT.

V and J are TRBV24-1 and TRBJ1-3; D is uncertain. This CDR3 contains 19 residues. The V gene's germline CDR1 is KGHDR and CDR2 SFDVKD. V shed 3 bases and J shed 2 bases, with 22 bases lying between them. Here the CDR3 DNA reads TGTGCCACCAGTGATCGAACACAGAACCCCAAAACCCCTGGAAACACCATATATTTT. As protein: CATSDRTQNPKTPGNTIYF.

J is TRBJ2-5 and V is TRBV5-6; 8 bases agree with TRBD1. Germline CDR1 and CDR2: SGHDT and YYEEEE. With 5 bases clipped from V and 5 bases from J, the junction kept 8 bases outside the gene matches. This CDR3 has 14 residues. The CDR3 coding sequence is TGTGCCAGCAGACAGACAGGGGTCGGCGAGACCCAGTACTTC. It translates to CASRQTGVGETQYF.

The gene calls are TRBV7-2 and TRBJ2-7, with 9 bases lining up with TRBD2. With 2 bases clipped from V and 3 bases from J, the junction kept 5 bases outside the gene matches. Per the germline V gene, CDR1 is SGHTA and CDR2 is FQGNSA. CDR3 size: 15 residues. The chain's CDR3 is CASSLRERGDYEQYF. Here the CDR3 DNA reads TGTGCCAGCAGCTTACGGGAGCGGGGGGACTACGAGCAGTACTTC.

This sequence joins TRBV5-1 and TRBJ2-2; 8 nucleotides agree with TRBD2. Germline V gives CDR1 SGHRS, CDR2 YFSETQ. Germline trimming cut 0 bases from V and 0 bases from J; bases unmatched to any gene: 7. The CDR3 covers 18 residues. CDR3 bases: TGCGCCAGCAGCTTGGATGTTTACGGGGGGGCGAACACCGGGGAGCTGTTTTTT. Translation gives CASSLDVYGGANTGELFF.